These 29 T cell receptor beta chains originate from one sample sequenced in a study of read filtering for tumor transcriptome and immune sequencing. This library used roughly 430 ng RNA and molecular barcoded adaptors spanning alpha/delta and beta/gamma chains. TCRdb redid the calling of the reads with MiXCR, one entry per CDR3 protein. Among 60,000 to 75,000 distinct CDR3 sequences listed, around 19% were seen once. The specimen was a population of CD138-negative cells sorted from bone marrow. All receptors derive from a donor at least 40 years old with multiple myeloma.

This clonotype appeared many times. Sequence at one end of the junction differs from germline and may be a read error. The V call is TRBV7-3, the J call TRBJ2-2; 7 positions agree with TRBD1. Germline values: CDR1 SGHTA, CDR2 FQGTGA. The CDR3 is 14 residues long. CDR3 sequence: CASSTTGVTGELFF. The CDR3 DNA reads TGCGCCAGCAGCACAACAGGGGTCACCGGGGAGCTGTTTTTT. Drawing the rest from reference TRBV7-3 and TRBJ2-2, the complete variable domain is GAGVSQTPSNKVTEKGKYVELRCDPISGHTALYWYRQSLGQGPEFLIYFQGTGAADDSGLPNDRFFAVRPEGSVSTLKIQRTERGDSAVYLCASSTTGVTGELFFGEGSRLTVL.

This clonotype was detected ten times or more. The rearrangement joins TRBV28 to TRBJ2-7, with 13 bases aligning to TRBD2. The CDR3 totals 15 residues. Germline CDR1 MDHEN, CDR2 SYDVKM. J gave up 2 bases and V 6 bases, and 4 bases lay outside the gene matches. The CDR3: CASRKLAGGAYEQYF. The CDR3 coding sequence is TGTGCCAGCAGGAAACTAGCGGGGGGGGCCTACGAGCAGTACTTC.

In this sample, this clonotype turned up many times. V is TRBV7-2 and J is TRBJ2-2; 9 positions match TRBD1. Germline V gene lookup returns CDR1 SGHTA and CDR2 FQGNSA. CDR3 length: 15 amino acids. V was pared by 10 bases and J by 7 bases, with 13 bases of the junction left unmatched. CDR3 region: CATARTGASGGELFF. In DNA form, the CDR3 reads TGTGCCACCGCGAGGACAGGGGCGTCCGGCGGGGAGCTGTTTTTT.

This clonotype was recorded once. One end of the junction is discordant with germline, which a read error may explain. The chain recombines TRBV28 with TRBJ1-4; D is unresolved. The CDR3 contains 14 residues. Per germline, CDR1 MDHEN and CDR2 SYDVKM. The CDR3 loop reads CASTPEATNEKLSF. CDR3 sequence (DNA): TGTGCCAGCACCCCCGAAGCAACTAATGAAAAACTGTCTTTT.

This clonotype appeared a single time. This clone may be a read error of a much larger clone one base away. This chain uses TRBV7-3 with TRBJ2-1; tentatively, D is TRBD2 (5 bases). V was cut by 5 bases and J by 6 bases, with 17 bases left in between. From germline, CDR1 is SGHTA and CDR2 FQGTGA. This CDR3 contains 15 residues. The DNA for the CDR3 is TGTGCCAGCAGCGTGGCCGGAGGAGAAAGCAATGAGCAGTTCTTC. Translated: CASSVAGGESNEQFF.

The sample holds many counts of this clonotype. The chain couples TRBV2 to TRBJ1-1; 8 bases are a match to TRBD1. The germline V gene has CDR1 SNHLY and CDR2 FYNNEI. With V trimmed by 6 bases and J by 4 bases, 4 bases remained unmatched. The CDR3 runs 13 residues. In DNA, the CDR3 is TGTGCCAGCAGATGGACAGGGAGCACTGAAGCTTTCTTT. Amino acid sequence: CASRWTGSTEAFF.

This clonotype was seen many times. This CDR3 reads CASSPPLVGGYTF. For the CDR3, the DNA is TGTGCCAGCAGCCCACCCTTAGTAGGGGGCTACACCTTC. V and J are TRBV5-6 and TRBJ1-2; D ambiguous. V lost 4 bases and J 8 bases, leaving 15 bases between the germline ends. CDR3 length equals 13 residues. Germline CDR1 reads SGHDT; CDR2 reads YYEEEE.

Ten or more counts support this clonotype. The chain links TRBV15 to TRBJ2-1, with D maybe TRBD2 (6 bases). This CDR3 is 15 amino acids long. Germline V lookup: CDR1 LNHNV, CDR2 YYDKDF (reference sequence). Trimming left V 4 bases short and J 4 bases short, with 14 bases between. Here the CDR3 DNA reads TGTGCCACCAGCACCGGTCGGGAGCGGTACAATGAGCAGTTCTTC. Translated, it gives CATSTGRERYNEQFF.

This clonotype was seen at least ten times. CDR3 amino acids: CASRDFGQSYEQYF. CDR3 sequence (DNA): TGCGCCAGCAGAGATTTCGGACAGAGCTACGAGCAGTACTTC. V and J are TRBV5-1 and TRBJ2-7; TRBD1 might be the D (6 bases). V dropped 5 bases and J dropped 3 bases, with 15 bases sitting between them. Per germline, CDR1 SGHRS and CDR2 YFSETQ. CDR3 length: 14 amino acids.

This clonotype has at least ten counts. The rearrangement uses TRBV6-5 and TRBJ2-1; tentative D call: TRBD1 (6 bases). Germline V gene lookup returns CDR1 MNHEY and CDR2 SVGAGI. CDR3 length: 15 amino acids. Between the trimmed V and J ends, which lost 0 bases and 4 bases, there was a span of 10 bases. DNA for the CDR3: TGTGCCAGCAGTTACTCTGAGGGACAATACAATGAGCAGTTCTTC. It yields the protein CASSYSEGQYNEQFF.

The sample holds many counts of this clonotype. V gene TRBV5-6 combines with J gene TRBJ2-1; D uncertain. V lost 2 bases and J 9 bases, leaving 15 bases between the germline ends. CDR3 length: 14 residues. CDR1 is SGHDT, CDR2 YYEEEE, per germline. CDR3 nucleotides: TGTGCCAGCAGCTTCCAACTCGTCAATAGTGAGCAGTTCTTC. Protein product: CASSFQLVNSEQFF.

This clonotype was detected many times. J is TRBJ2-1 and V is TRBV7-2; 8 bases align to TRBD1. The CDR3 contains 15 residues. Germline CDR1 is SGHTA and CDR2 is FQGNSA. V shed 0 bases, J shed 2 bases, and the junction held 0 bases outside the gene matches. For the CDR3, the DNA is TGTGCCAGCAGCTTAGCACAGGGGGCCTACAATGAGCAGTTCTTC. Its protein is CASSLAQGAYNEQFF.

This clonotype showed up many times. This chain joins TRBV5-4 and TRBJ2-5; D is perhaps TRBD1 (6 bases). This CDR3 comprises 14 residues. The ends were cut back, 4 bases at V and 2 bases at J, with 12 bases in the middle. Germline lookup yields CDR1 SGHNT and CDR2 YYREEE (reference sequence). The CDR3: CASSVNREQETQYF. CDR3 DNA: TGTGCCAGCAGCGTTAACAGGGAACAAGAGACCCAGTACTTC.

This clonotype was detected only a few times. V and J are TRBV7-9 and TRBJ1-5; no firm D call. This CDR3 has 12 amino acids. V was pared by 2 bases and J by 6 bases, with 5 bases between. Germline CDR1 SEHNR, CDR2 FQNEAQ (reference sequence). In nucleotides, the CDR3 is TGTGCCAGCAGCTTAATCGGTCAGCCCCAGCATTTT. It specifies CASSLIGQPQHF.

This clonotype was picked up a small number of times. The rearrangement uses TRBV19 and TRBJ2-1, with 7 nucleotides matching TRBD1. CDR3 length: 14 amino acids. With V trimmed by 10 bases and J by 4 bases, 10 bases remained unmatched. Germline V gives CDR1 LNHDA, CDR2 SQIVND (reference sequence). CDR3 protein: CATPPTGIYNEQFF. DNA for the CDR3: TGTGCCACCCCCCCGACAGGGATATACAATGAGCAGTTCTTC.

This clonotype was detected many times. The gene calls are TRBV12-3 or TRBV12-4 and TRBJ1-1, with D uncertain. CDR3 length: 12 residues. Trimming cost V 6 bases and J 1 base, with 6 bases left between them. The CDR3 region has the DNA TGTGCCAGCAGGGAGACGAACACTGAAGCTTTCTTT. Amino acid sequence: CASRETNTEAFF.

This clonotype occurred many times. The chain links TRBV5-1 to TRBJ1-1; D is undetermined. The length of the CDR3 is 15 residues. Germline CDR1 reads SGHRS; CDR2 reads YFSETQ. V was clipped by 0 bases and J by 0 bases, with 9 bases between them. The chain's CDR3 is CASSLAEQMNTEAFF. The CDR3 DNA reads as TGCGCCAGCAGCTTGGCCGAACAAATGAACACTGAAGCTTTCTTT.

This clonotype was counted many times. This chain uses TRBV5-4 with TRBJ1-1; 8 nucleotides align to TRBD1. This CDR3 is built from 13 residues. V lost 5 bases to trimming and J lost 4 bases; unmatched junction nucleotides: 4. Germline V CDR1 and CDR2: SGHNT, YYREEE (reference sequence). The CDR3 region is CASRPTGGTEAFF. The CDR3 DNA reads TGTGCCAGCAGACCAACAGGGGGCACTGAAGCTTTCTTT.

This clonotype was seen at least ten times. This rearrangement joins TRBV5-4 to TRBJ2-2; a possible D gene is TRBD1 (6 bases). Trimming removed 3 bases from V and 3 bases from J, with 15 bases in between. CDR1 SGHNT and CDR2 YYREEE come from the germline V gene (reference sequence). This CDR3 comprises 16 residues. The CDR3 loop reads CASSSTGKVDTGELFF. The CDR3 DNA reads TGTGCCAGCAGCTCTACAGGGAAGGTGGACACCGGGGAGCTGTTTTTT.

Ten or more counts support this clonotype. The chain combines TRBV6-2 or TRBV6-3 with TRBJ2-1; 9 bases are a match to TRBD1. The CDR3 totals 15 residues. J gave up 7 bases and V 7 bases, and 11 bases lay outside the gene matches. Per the germline V gene, CDR1 is MNHEY and CDR2 is SVGEGT. The CDR3 bases are TGTGCCAGCACCCAATACAGGGGGCGCGCAAATGAGCAGTTCTTC. Its protein is CASTQYRGRANEQFF.

This clonotype was recorded many times. V is TRBV20-1 and J is TRBJ2-4; the match to TRBD2 covers 9 bases. Trimming removed 1 base from V and 3 bases from J; junction bases left unmatched: 7. The CDR3 length is 16 residues. Germline V gives CDR1 DFQATT, CDR2 SNEGSKA (reference sequence). CDR3 loop: CSARGLAEKIKNIQYF. The CDR3, as DNA: TGCAGTGCTAGAGGACTAGCGGAGAAAATCAAAAACATTCAGTACTTC.

V usage is TRBV20-1 and J usage is TRBJ1-1; the D gene is possibly TRBD1 (6 bases). This CDR3 contains 13 residues. Germline lookup yields CDR1 DFQATT and CDR2 SNEGSKA (reference sequence). The germline V and J ends were trimmed by 6 bases and 3 bases, with 14 bases remaining between them. CDR3 nucleotides: TGCAGTGCCTCCAGGGGCGGGGACACTGAAGCTTTCTTT. The encoded protein is CSASRGGDTEAFF.

This clonotype has only a few counts. Just one base apart from a much larger clone, this may be a read error. This chain uses TRBV20-1 with TRBJ1-1, with D uncertain. Germline-derived CDR1 and CDR2 are DFQATT and SNEGSKA (reference sequence). The CDR3 has 11 residues. Trimming removed 1 base at V and 6 bases at J, with 6 bases between. DNA of the CDR3: TGCAGTGCTAGAGTTGGCGCTGAAGCTTTCTTT. This translates into CSARVGAEAFF.

The sample holds many counts of this clonotype. V gene TRBV12-3 or TRBV12-4 combines with J gene TRBJ1-5; 7 bases map to TRBD1. The CDR3 loop spans 15 amino acids. V lost 6 bases and J lost 4; bases outside the gene matches: 9. The CDR3 loop is CASSPSGTVNQPQHF. In DNA form, the CDR3 reads TGTGCCAGCAGCCCTAGTGGGACAGTAAATCAGCCCCAGCATTTT.

This clonotype was seen ten or more times. The chain combines TRBV20-1 with TRBJ2-2; the match to TRBD2 covers 8 bases. With 3 bases clipped from V and 5 bases from J, the junction kept 5 bases outside the gene matches. Germline CDR1 and CDR2: DFQATT and SNEGSKA (reference sequence). The CDR3 spans 14 residues. The CDR3 spells CSARGQRGTGELFF. In DNA, the CDR3 is TGCAGTGCTAGGGGCCAGCGGGGGACCGGGGAGCTGTTTTTT.

This clonotype was counted many times. V is TRBV5-1 and J is TRBJ1-4, with 12 nucleotides matching TRBD1. The CDR3 spans 15 residues. Germline CDR1 and CDR2: SGHRS and YFSETQ. Trimming at V came to 3 bases and at J to 12 bases, leaving 9 bases not matched to a gene. The CDR3 reads CASSSTTGTGGQLFF. The CDR3 nucleotides read TGCGCCAGCAGCTCTACCACCGGGACAGGGGGCCAACTGTTTTTT.

This clonotype was found many times. This chain uses TRBV19 with TRBJ2-2; weak D call: TRBD1 (10 bases). The germline gives CDR1 LNHDA, CDR2 SQIVND (reference sequence). The CDR3 has 18 amino acids. The ends were cut back, 6 bases at V and 6 bases at J, with 26 bases in the middle. CDR3: CASRRGGDRGSASGELFF. The CDR3 nucleotides read TGTGCCAGTAGGCGCGGGGGGGACAGGGGAAGTGCCTCCGGGGAGCTGTTTTTT.

This clonotype is labeled as medium-sized. The chain carries TRBV29-1 and TRBJ2-1; D is ambiguous. The CDR3 is 14 amino acids. V was cut by 3 bases and J by 2 bases, with 11 bases left in between. CDR1 and CDR2 (germline): SQVTM, ANQGSEA. The CDR3 is CSVDPDPTYNEQFF. In nucleotides, the CDR3 is TGCAGCGTTGACCCGGACCCTACCTACAATGAGCAGTTCTTC.

As regards this clonotype: A read error may account for a junction end that differs from germline. V is TRBV2 and J is TRBJ2-1, with D maybe TRBD2 (5 bases). The CDR3 spans 15 residues. CDR1 is SNHLY and CDR2 is FYNNEI in the germline V gene. Written as DNA, the CDR3 is TGTGCCAGCGGATCCTCGAGCGGATCCTACAATGATCAGTTCTTC. Its protein product is CASGSSSGSYNDQFF.